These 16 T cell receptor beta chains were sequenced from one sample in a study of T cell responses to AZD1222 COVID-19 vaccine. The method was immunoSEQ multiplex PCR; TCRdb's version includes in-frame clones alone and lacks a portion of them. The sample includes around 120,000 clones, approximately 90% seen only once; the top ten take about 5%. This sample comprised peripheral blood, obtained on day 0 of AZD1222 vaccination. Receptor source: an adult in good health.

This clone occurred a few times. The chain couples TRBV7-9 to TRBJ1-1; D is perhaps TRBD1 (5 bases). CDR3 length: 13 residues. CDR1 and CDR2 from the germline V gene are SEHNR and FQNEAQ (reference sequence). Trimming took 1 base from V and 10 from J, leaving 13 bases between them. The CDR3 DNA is TGTGCCAGCAGCTTAGAGGCCAGGGAGGCAGCTTTCTTT. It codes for CASSLEAREAAFF.

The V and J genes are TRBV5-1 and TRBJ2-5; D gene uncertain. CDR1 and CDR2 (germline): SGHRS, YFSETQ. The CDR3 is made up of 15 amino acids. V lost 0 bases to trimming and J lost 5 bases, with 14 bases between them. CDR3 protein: CASSLAGTSGETQYF. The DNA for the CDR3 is TGCGCCAGCAGCTTGGCAGGCACCTCCGGGGAGACCCAGTACTTC.

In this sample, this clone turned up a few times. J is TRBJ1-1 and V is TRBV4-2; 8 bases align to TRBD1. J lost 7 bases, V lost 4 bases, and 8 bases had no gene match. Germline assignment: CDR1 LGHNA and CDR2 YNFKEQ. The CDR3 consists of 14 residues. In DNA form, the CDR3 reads TGTGCCAGCAGCCCAACAGGGGGTAGAGATGAAGCTTTCTTT. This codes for CASSPTGGRDEAFF.

This CDR3 is CASSKRPALCWNYGYTF. CDR3 bases: TGTGCCAGCAGCAAAAGACCGGCGCTTTGTTGGAACTATGGCTACACCTTC. The chain recombines TRBV21-1 with TRBJ1-2. TRBV21-1 is labeled a pseudogene. CDR3 size: 17 residues.

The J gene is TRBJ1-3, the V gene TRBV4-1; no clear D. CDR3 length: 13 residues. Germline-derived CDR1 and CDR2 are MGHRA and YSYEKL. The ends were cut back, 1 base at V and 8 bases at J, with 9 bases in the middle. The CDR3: CASSQGVLDTIYF. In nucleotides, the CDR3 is TGCGCCAGCAGCCAAGGGGTATTGGACACCATATATTTT.

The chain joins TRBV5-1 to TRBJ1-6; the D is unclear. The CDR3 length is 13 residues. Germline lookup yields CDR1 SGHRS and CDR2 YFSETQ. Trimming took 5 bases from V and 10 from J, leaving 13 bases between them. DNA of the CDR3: TGCGCCAGCAGAACGGAAGAAGGGTCACCCCTCCACTTT. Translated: CASRTEEGSPLHF.

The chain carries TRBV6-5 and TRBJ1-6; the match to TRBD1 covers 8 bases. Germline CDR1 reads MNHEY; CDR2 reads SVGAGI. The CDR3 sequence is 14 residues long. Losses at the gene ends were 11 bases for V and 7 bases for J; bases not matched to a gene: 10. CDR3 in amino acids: CAAARTGTNSPLHF. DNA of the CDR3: TGTGCCGCCGCCCGGACAGGGACCAATTCACCCCTCCACTTT.

In nucleotides, the CDR3 is TGTGCCATGGGGCGGGGCACCGGGGAGCTGTTTTTT. Its translation is CAMGRGTGELFF. V usage is TRBV10-3 and J usage is TRBJ2-2, with D possibly being TRBD2 (6 bases). Germline lookup yields CDR1 ENHRY and CDR2 SYGVKD. Trimming left V 9 bases short and J 4 bases short, with 9 bases between. This CDR3 has 12 amino acids.

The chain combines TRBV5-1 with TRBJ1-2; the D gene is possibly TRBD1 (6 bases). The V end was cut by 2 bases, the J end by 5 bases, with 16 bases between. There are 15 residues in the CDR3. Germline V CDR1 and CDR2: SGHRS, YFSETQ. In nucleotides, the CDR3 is TGCGCCAGCAGCTTAGAACAGGGTGAAATGTATGGCTACACCTTC. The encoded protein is CASSLEQGEMYGYTF.

CDR3 nucleotides: TGTGCCAGCAGTTTATCCAGAGGAGGGGACACTGAAGCTTTCTTT. Translation: CASSLSRGGDTEAFF. This chain uses TRBV28 with TRBJ1-1, with TRBD1 as a possible D gene (5 bases). V was shortened by 1 base and J by 3 bases, with 12 bases between the two germline ends. CDR1 and CDR2 (germline): MDHEN, SYDVKM. The CDR3 has 15 residues.

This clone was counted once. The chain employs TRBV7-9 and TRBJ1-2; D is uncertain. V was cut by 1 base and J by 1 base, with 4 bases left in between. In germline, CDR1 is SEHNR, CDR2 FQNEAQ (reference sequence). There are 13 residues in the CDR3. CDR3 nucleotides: TGTGCCAGCAGCTTAGGCAATAACTATGGCTACACCTTC. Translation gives CASSLGNNYGYTF.

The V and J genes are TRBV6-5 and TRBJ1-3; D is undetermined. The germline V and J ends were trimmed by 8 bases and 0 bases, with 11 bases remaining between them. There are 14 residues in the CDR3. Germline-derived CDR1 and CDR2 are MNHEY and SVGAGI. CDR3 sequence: CASPSESSGNTIYF. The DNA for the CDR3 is TGTGCCAGCCCCTCGGAAAGCTCTGGAAACACCATATATTTT.

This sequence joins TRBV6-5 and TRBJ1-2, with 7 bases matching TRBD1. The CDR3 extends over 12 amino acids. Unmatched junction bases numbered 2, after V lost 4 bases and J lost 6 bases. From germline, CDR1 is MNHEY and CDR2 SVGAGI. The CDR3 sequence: CASSSTGDGYTF. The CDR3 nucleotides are TGTGCCAGCAGTTCCACAGGGGATGGCTACACCTTC.

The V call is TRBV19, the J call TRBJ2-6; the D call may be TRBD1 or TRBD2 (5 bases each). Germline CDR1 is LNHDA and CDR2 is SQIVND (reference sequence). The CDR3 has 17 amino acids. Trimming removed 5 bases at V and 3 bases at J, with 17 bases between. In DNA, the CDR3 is TGTGCCAGTAGTTCCCGGATATCAGGGAGTGGGGCCAACGTCCTGACTTTC. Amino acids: CASSSRISGSGANVLTF.

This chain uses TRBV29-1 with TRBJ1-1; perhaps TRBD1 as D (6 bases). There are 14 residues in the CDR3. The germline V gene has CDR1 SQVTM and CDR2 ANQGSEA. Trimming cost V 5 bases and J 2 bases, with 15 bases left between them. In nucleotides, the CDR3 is TGCAGCGTTCATGGGGGGCTCGGAAACACTGAAGCTTTCTTT. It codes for CSVHGGLGNTEAFF.

The CDR3 region is CASSPWGQETQYF. CDR3 DNA sequence: TGTGCCAGCAGCCCGTGGGGCCAAGAGACCCAGTACTTC. The V and J genes are TRBV11-1 and TRBJ2-5; the D is unclear. Germline V gives CDR1 SGHAT, CDR2 FQDESV (reference sequence). This CDR3 is 13 amino acids long. Between the trimmed V and J ends, which lost 5 bases and 1 base, there was a span of 8 bases.